This passage covers 21 T cell receptor beta chains from one sample sequenced in a study of cytomegalovirus exposure and HLA in healthy donors. The table came from immunoSEQ multiplex PCR; TCRdb's copy has only in-frame clones and leaves some out. The sample shows about 56,000 clones, roughly 93% of them seen only once. The sample consisted of PBMCs. The source is a woman aged 18-30 years in good health and CMV-seropositive.

The chain combines TRBV5-1 with TRBJ2-3; perhaps TRBD1 as D (6 bases). V was pared by 1 base and J by 10 bases, with 13 bases between. Germline CDR1 SGHRS, CDR2 YFSETQ. CDR3 length: 13 residues. CDR3 nucleotide sequence: TGCGCCAGCAGCTTGTTGGGACAAGAAGCGCAGTATTTT. This translates into CASSLLGQEAQYF.

V is TRBV12-5 and J is TRBJ1-1; perhaps TRBD1 as D (5 bases). This CDR3 region has 11 residues. Germline-derived CDR1 and CDR2 are LGHNT and FRNRAP. Trimming left V 2 bases short and J 8 bases short, with 6 bases between. Written as DNA, the CDR3 is TGTGCTAGTGGTTTGCACAGGGAAGCTTTCTTT. Its translation: CASGLHREAFF.

This clone has a single count. The rearrangement uses TRBV4-1 and TRBJ1-1; no reliable D call. With 8 bases removed from V and 5 bases from J, the gap between germline ends came to 9 bases. Germline CDR1 and CDR2: MGHRA and YSYEKL. The CDR3 covers 11 residues. DNA for the CDR3: TGCGCCAGCGAGGGCGGGACTGAAGCTTTCTTT. This gives the protein CASEGGTEAFF.

This clone was detected once. The chain couples TRBV21-1 to TRBJ2-3; the DNA was not used to check the table's D call, TRBD2. TRBV21-1 is a recognized pseudogene. The CDR3 totals 16 residues. CDR3 bases: TGTGCCAGCAGCAAGTCCCAGCGGGGGACCACAGATACGCAGTATTTT. Its translation is CASSKSQRGTTDTQYF.

The gene calls are TRBV4-1 and TRBJ2-3; TRBD2 matches at 7 bases. V lost 4 bases to trimming and J lost 0 bases; unmatched junction nucleotides: 7. The CDR3 covers 16 residues. The germline CDR1 and CDR2 sequences are MGHRA and YSYEKL. The CDR3 reads CASSPPRGSSTDTQYF. In DNA, the CDR3 is TGCGCCAGCAGCCCTCCGCGGGGGTCGAGCACAGATACGCAGTATTTT.

The V call is TRBV27, the J call TRBJ1-6; D might be TRBD1 (6 bases). Germline CDR1 and CDR2: MNHEY and SMNVEV (reference sequence). With 4 bases removed from V and 10 bases from J, the gap between germline ends came to 11 bases. This CDR3 spans 13 amino acids. This CDR3 is CASSYGQLSPLHF. The CDR3 region has the DNA TGTGCCAGCAGTTACGGACAGTTATCACCCCTCCACTTT.

This rearrangement joins TRBV27 to TRBJ2-2; 8 bases are a match to TRBD2. The CDR3 has 14 residues. The germline CDR1 and CDR2 sequences are MNHEY and SMNVEV (reference sequence). V gave up 7 bases and J gave up 5 bases; unmatched junction bases: 6. CDR3 sequence (DNA): TGTGCCAGCATCGGGGGGGCCGGGACCGGGGAGCTGTTTTTT. Translated: CASIGGAGTGELFF.

The chain couples TRBV7-2 to TRBJ2-7; 9 bases map to TRBD1. CDR1 and CDR2 from the germline V gene are SGHTA and FQGNSA. The ends lost 4 bases at V and 2 bases at J; junction bases unmatched: 6. This CDR3 contains 15 residues. The DNA for the CDR3 is TGTGCCAGCAGCTCTCAGACAGGGGGGACCTACGAGCAGTACTTC. As protein: CASSSQTGGTYEQYF.

The V and J genes are TRBV5-1 and TRBJ2-7; TRBD1 is a possible D gene (6 bases). Germline values: CDR1 SGHRS, CDR2 YFSETQ. Trimming cost V 2 bases and J 3 bases, with 9 bases left between them. This CDR3 is built from 13 residues. In DNA, the CDR3 is TGCGCCAGCAGCTTCGAGGGGGACTACGAGCAGTACTTC. Its protein product is CASSFEGDYEQYF.

The chain uses TRBV15 and TRBJ2-3; D is possibly TRBD2 (5 bases). Trimming left V 4 bases short and J 3 bases short, with 20 bases between. The CDR3 totals 17 residues. Germline V CDR1 and CDR2: LNHNV, YYDKDF (reference sequence). CDR3 sequence (DNA): TGTGCCACCAGCACCTCCGAGGCGGGTGAGAGTACAGATACGCAGTATTTT. Its protein is CATSTSEAGESTDTQYF.

The chain uses TRBV4-3 and TRBJ1-5; D possibly corresponds to TRBD1 (6 bases). CDR3 length: 18 amino acids. V gave up 1 base and J gave up 4 bases, with 20 bases separating them. CDR1 and CDR2 (germline): LGHNA, YSLEER. CDR3 coding DNA: TGCGCCAGCAGCCAAGGCTGGGGTTCGGGGGGCACGAATCAGCCCCAGCATTTT. Translation: CASSQGWGSGGTNQPQHF.

V and J are TRBV5-4 and TRBJ2-7; 8 bases line up with TRBD1. V shed 4 bases and J 2 bases; nucleotides not matched to a gene: 8. From germline, CDR1 is SGHNT and CDR2 YYREEE (reference sequence). The CDR3 covers 15 residues. CDR3 DNA: TGTGCCAGCAGCGTGTCGACAGGGGTTCCCTACGAGCAGTACTTC. Translating it yields CASSVSTGVPYEQYF.

The chain links TRBV19 to TRBJ2-5; D is unresolved. V lost 6 bases, J lost 3 bases, and 14 bases lay in between. This CDR3 comprises 14 residues. Germline CDR1 and CDR2: LNHDA and SQIVND (reference sequence). CDR3 DNA sequence: TGTGCCAGTAGGGCCACCTGGCAGAAAGAGACCCAGTACTTC. Translated: CASRATWQKETQYF.

V and J are TRBV19 and TRBJ2-5; a weak D match, TRBD1 (5 bases). The germline V gene has CDR1 LNHDA and CDR2 SQIVND (reference sequence). V lost 5 bases to trimming and J lost 2 bases, with 12 bases between them. The length of the CDR3 is 14 residues. CDR3 nucleotide sequence: TGTGCCAGTAGTCCAAGGACATCTCAAGAGACCCAGTACTTC. This sequence encodes CASSPRTSQETQYF.

CDR3 loop: CASSPSGANVLTF. In DNA, the CDR3 is TGTGCCAGCAGCCCCTCCGGGGCCAACGTCCTGACTTTC. The chain joins TRBV7-7 to TRBJ2-6; D is uncertain. The V and J ends lost 5 bases and 4 bases respectively, with 6 bases between them. This CDR3 comprises 13 residues. CDR1 SSHAT and CDR2 FNYEAQ come from the germline V gene (reference sequence).

Written as DNA, the CDR3 is TGTGCCAGTAGTATAATCCTGACAGTTCCTAGCAATCAGCCCCAGCATTTT. Amino acids: CASSIILTVPSNQPQHF. The J gene is TRBJ1-5, the V gene TRBV19; weak D call: TRBD1 (5 bases). Trimming cost V 2 bases and J 0 bases, with 14 bases left between them. CDR3 length: 17 residues. From germline, CDR1 is LNHDA and CDR2 SQIVND (reference sequence).

This clone occurred once. The chain links TRBV6-1 to TRBJ2-6; a weak D match, TRBD2 (7 bases). Germline CDR1 is MNHNS and CDR2 is SASEGT. V was trimmed by 6 bases and J by 0 bases, leaving 9 bases between them. The CDR3 covers 15 residues. The CDR3 reads CASRGGGSGANVLTF. The CDR3 DNA reads TGTGCCAGCAGGGGAGGGGGCTCTGGGGCCAACGTCCTGACTTTC.

The rearrangement joins TRBV7-9 to TRBJ2-2, with D uncertain. Germline V gives CDR1 SEHNR, CDR2 FQNEAQ (reference sequence). Trimming took off 1 base at V and 7 bases at J, with 16 bases between the two ends. CDR3 length: 16 amino acids. CDR3 nucleotides: TGTGCCAGCAGCTTAGAGCTCCCAGCCCTAGGCGGGGAGCTGTTTTTT. Translated, it gives CASSLELPALGGELFF.

This clone was detected a few times. The CDR3 DNA is TGTGCCAGCAGTGAGAGCGCGGATCTCACAGATACGCAGTATTTT. This gives the protein CASSESADLTDTQYF. This chain links TRBV2 with TRBJ2-3; D is ambiguous. Germline CDR1 SNHLY, CDR2 FYNNEI. Between the trimmed V and J ends, which lost 3 bases and 2 bases, there was a span of 12 bases. CDR3 length equals 15 residues.

This clone was seen only once. This sequence joins TRBV2 and TRBJ2-5; 14 bases line up with TRBD2. The J call may not be correct, given that the DNA end is closer to TRBJ2-7. The CDR3 runs to 16 residues. Per the germline V gene, CDR1 is SNHLY and CDR2 is FYNNEI. The CDR3 DNA reads as TGTGCCAGCAGTGGGGGACTAGCGGGGGAAGTGTACGAGCAGTACTTC. Protein product: CASSGGLAGEVYEQYF.

This chain joins TRBV27 and TRBJ2-3, with TRBD1 as a possible D gene (6 bases). Germline CDR1 MNHEY, CDR2 SMNVEV (reference sequence). The CDR3 spans 15 residues. Trimming shortened V by 3 bases and J by 2 bases, and 12 bases separated the two germline ends. In nucleotides, the CDR3 is TGTGCCAGCAGTTTCTTTGGGGGCCTCACAGATACGCAGTATTTT. Protein product: CASSFFGGLTDTQYF.